Following are 17 T cell receptor beta chains from one sample sequenced in a study of blood T cell repertoires in COVID-19. The method was immunoSEQ multiplex PCR; TCRdb's version includes in-frame clones alone and lacks a portion of them. Of 400,000 to 450,000 clones listed, approximately 89% were seen once; the top ten hold roughly 12%. Sample: peripheral blood. The receptors were sampled from a woman aged 45-59 years with COVID-19, enrolled during active disease.

The rearrangement uses TRBV10-1 and TRBJ1-1, with a possible D match to TRBD1 (6 bases). The CDR3 is 14 amino acids. V lost 3 bases and J lost 0, with 8 bases in between. Germline-derived CDR1 and CDR2 are WNHNN and SYGVQD (reference sequence). CDR3 in DNA: TGCGCCAGCAGTGATGGGGGCCTGAACACTGAAGCTTTCTTT. It is translated as CASSDGGLNTEAFF.

The table lists this clone with a count of one. The V and J genes are TRBV6-5 and TRBJ2-7, with 7 bases identical to TRBD1. The CDR3 spans 15 residues. Germline CDR1 reads MNHEY; CDR2 reads SVGAGI. J gave up 2 bases and V 5 bases, and 9 bases lay outside the gene matches. CDR3 sequence (DNA): TGTGCCAGCAGTAAACAGGGGTCCCACCCCTACGAGCAGTACTTC. This gives the protein CASSKQGSHPYEQYF.

The chain couples TRBV24-1 to TRBJ1-1, with D perhaps TRBD1 (5 bases). The CDR3 contains 14 residues. The germline gives CDR1 KGHDR, CDR2 SFDVKD. Trimming shortened V by 5 bases and J by 0 bases, and 9 bases separated the two germline ends. The chain's CDR3 is CATSAPGMNTEAFF. DNA of the CDR3: TGTGCCACCAGTGCGCCAGGGATGAACACTGAAGCTTTCTTT.

V is TRBV5-1 and J is TRBJ1-4; the match to TRBD1 covers 7 bases. CDR3 length: 16 residues. Germline-derived CDR1 and CDR2 are SGHRS and YFSETQ. J was trimmed by 8 bases and V by 4 bases; bases with no gene match: 14. The CDR3 nucleotides are TGCGCCAGCAGCCTAAGGCAGGGGGGAACGACCGAAAAACTGTTTTTT. It codes for CASSLRQGGTTEKLFF.

The chain employs TRBV5-1 and TRBJ2-7; 11 positions agree with TRBD1. The J segment lost 6 bases and the V segment lost 8 bases, leaving 10 bases of the junction unmatched. CDR3 length equals 14 residues. Germline CDR1 SGHRS, CDR2 YFSETQ. The DNA of the CDR3 is TGCGCCAGTAAAAACGCCGGGACAGGGGGCGAGCAGTACTTC. It specifies CASKNAGTGGEQYF. The variable domain in full, with the rest retrieved from reference TRBV5-1 and TRBJ2-7, is KAGVTQTPRYLIKTRGQQVTLSCSPISGHRSVSWYQQTPGQGLQFLFEYFSETQRNKGNFPGRFSGRQFSNSRSEMNVSTLELGDSALYLCASKNAGTGGEQYFGPGTRLTVT.

V usage is TRBV5-1 and J usage is TRBJ1-4, with 7 bases that match TRBD1. The CDR3 length is 15 residues. CDR1 SGHRS and CDR2 YFSETQ come from the germline V gene. V was clipped by 4 bases and J by 8 bases; unmatched bases: 11. The CDR3 nucleotides are TGCGCCAGCAGCCCCTTCGACAGGGAACACGAAAAACTGTTTTTT. Amino acid sequence: CASSPFDREHEKLFF.

In this sample, this clone turned up once. The rearrangement links TRBV4-1 to TRBJ2-7; 14 bases fit TRBD2. There are 16 residues in the CDR3. V lost 5 bases, J lost 4 bases, and 7 bases stayed unmatched. CDR1 and CDR2 (germline): MGHRA, YSYEKL. DNA for the CDR3: TGCGCCAGCAGCGAACCGGGACTAGCGGGGGTATACGAGCAGTACTTC. It specifies CASSEPGLAGVYEQYF.

V is TRBV10-1 and J is TRBJ1-6; D is unresolved. Trimming cost V 1 base and J 7 bases, with 8 bases left between them. Germline CDR1 reads WNHNN; CDR2 reads SYGVQD (reference sequence). The CDR3 totals 14 residues. The CDR3 DNA follows: TGCGCCAGCAGTGAGTGGCAGTCGAATTCACCCCTCCACTTT. It encodes CASSEWQSNSPLHF.

This clone was picked up one time. The genes are TRBV6-5 and TRBJ2-6; D is possibly TRBD2 (5 bases). This CDR3 is 15 amino acids long. Trimming shortened V by 4 bases and J by 0 bases, and 7 bases separated the two germline ends. Germline V gene sequence: CDR1 MNHEY, CDR2 SVGAGI. This chain's CDR3 is CASSFRGSGANVLTF. The CDR3 DNA sequence: TGTGCCAGCAGTTTTCGGGGCTCTGGGGCCAACGTCCTGACTTTC.

The chain joins TRBV5-1 to TRBJ1-1, with D unresolved. The CDR3 is 14 amino acids. The ends were cut back, 0 bases at V and 3 bases at J, with 9 bases in the middle. Germline loops: CDR1 SGHRS, CDR2 YFSETQ. The CDR3 is CASSLVRDHTEAFF. The CDR3 coding sequence is TGCGCCAGCAGCTTGGTCCGGGATCACACTGAAGCTTTCTTT. The full variable domain, completed using reference TRBV5-1 and TRBJ1-1, is KAGVTQTPRYLIKTRGQQVTLSCSPISGHRSVSWYQQTPGQGLQFLFEYFSETQRNKGNFPGRFSGRQFSNSRSEMNVSTLELGDSALYLCASSLVRDHTEAFFGQGTRLTVV.

The CDR3 sequence is CANTRGRNTEAFF. The CDR3, as DNA: TGTGCCAACACCCGAGGGAGGAACACTGAAGCTTTCTTT. J is TRBJ1-1 and V is TRBV27; D not resolved. Germline CDR1 MNHEY, CDR2 SMNVEV (reference sequence). V lost 10 bases and J 1 base, leaving 13 bases between the germline ends. The CDR3 runs to 13 residues.

This chain links TRBV2 with TRBJ1-5, with 10 bases lining up with TRBD1. Germline CDR1 reads SNHLY; CDR2 reads FYNNEI. J lost 4 bases, V lost 6 bases, and 6 bases had no gene match. This CDR3 comprises 15 residues. CDR3 coding DNA: TGTGCCAGCAGGGATGACAGGGGGCGTAATCAGCCCCAGCATTTT. Translated: CASRDDRGRNQPQHF.

The V and J genes are TRBV28 and TRBJ1-1; D call uncertain. This CDR3 is 12 amino acids long. With 8 bases removed from V and 7 bases from J, the gap between germline ends came to 14 bases. The V gene's germline CDR1 is MDHEN and CDR2 SYDVKM. CDR3: CASLKGEIEAFF. The DNA of the CDR3 is TGTGCCAGCCTCAAGGGAGAAATTGAAGCTTTCTTT.

The chain is built from TRBV3-1 (or the pseudogene TRBV3-2) and TRBJ1-1; D might be TRBD1 (5 bases). From germline, CDR1 is LGHDT and CDR2 YNNKEL (reference sequence). Between the trimmed V and J ends, which lost 4 bases and 0 bases, there was a span of 9 bases. CDR3 length: 14 residues. CDR3 sequence reads: CASSPTGVNTEAFF. CDR3 DNA: TGTGCCAGCAGCCCCACGGGGGTGAACACTGAAGCTTTCTTT.

For the CDR3, the DNA is TGCGCCACCTCCAGGGGGATAAATGAAAAACTGTTTTTT. Translation gives CATSRGINEKLFF. The chain uses TRBV5-1 and TRBJ1-4, with 7 bases aligning to TRBD1. CDR1 and CDR2 (germline): SGHRS, YFSETQ. Trimming took 9 bases from V and 5 from J; bases not matched to a gene: 7. This CDR3 has 13 amino acids.

This clone was observed once. V usage is TRBV29-1 and J usage is TRBJ1-2; D remains ambiguous. V was trimmed by 3 bases and J by 7 bases, leaving 9 bases between them. The germline gives CDR1 SQVTM, CDR2 ANQGSEA. The CDR3 is 11 amino acids. The CDR3 coding sequence is TGCAGCGTTGATGAGCAAAGTGGCTACACCTTC. This gives the protein CSVDEQSGYTF.

V usage is TRBV19 and J usage is TRBJ1-1; TRBD1 might be the D (5 bases). Germline CDR1 reads LNHDA; CDR2 reads SQIVND (reference sequence). The CDR3 is made up of 13 amino acids. The V end was cut by 8 bases, the J end by 1 base, with 11 bases between. The CDR3 DNA is TGTGCCAGTGAGGGACTTTCGAACACTGAAGCTTTCTTT. It specifies CASEGLSNTEAFF.